This is a list of T cell receptor beta chains from one sample in a study of tumor-infiltrating lymphocytes in primary liver carcinoma. Via MiXCR, TCRdb re-called the multiplex PCR reads, giving one row per CDR3 protein. The sample carries some 180,000 distinct CDR3 sequences, approximately 80% recorded once. What was sequenced was tumor tissue from primary liver carcinoma. The receptor source for this set is a man in his forties with primary liver carcinoma and hepatitis B virus infection. The CDR3 runs from the conserved cysteine through the conserved F or W. The D gene is left open where the match is weak. Clone size is stated in some rows and not others, as once, few, many or a class when expanded.

V: TRBV6-5
size: -
J: TRBJ2-2
D: TRBD2
DNA: TGTGCCAGCAGTTACAAGAGACTAGCGTACGCAAACACCGGGGAGCTGTTTTTT
CDR3: CASSYKRLAYANTGELFF

V: TRBV28
size: -
J: TRBJ1-5
D: TRBD1
DNA: TGTGCCAGTAACATAAGGGGACAGCCCCATCATTTT
CDR3: CASNIRGQPHHF

V: TRBV11-2
size: -
J: TRBJ2-4
D: TRBD2
DNA: TGTGCCAGCAGCTCACGGGGACTAGCGTGTCTAGCCAAAAACATTCAATACTTC
CDR3: CASSSRGLACLAKNIQYF

V: TRBV6-5
size: once
J: TRBJ1-2
D: TRBD1
DNA: TGTGCCAGCAGCCCACAGGGGGTGGTTGGCCACACCTTC
CDR3: CASSPQGVVGHTF

V: TRBV29-1
size: -
J: TRBJ1-1
D: -
DNA: TGCAGCGTTGGATTCGCGTGGGGTATGAACACTGAAGCTTACTTT
CDR3: CSVGFAWGMNTEAYF

V: TRBV29-1
size: -
J: TRBJ2-3
D: -
DNA: TGTAGCGTGGGGGCCAGCAGGAGGCCAGATACGCACTATTTT
CDR3: CSVGASRRPDTHYF

V: TRBV11-2
size: -
J: TRBJ1-3
D: -
DNA: TGTACCAGCAGCACCCTACAGTCTTACTCTGGAAACACCATATATTTT
CDR3: CTSSTLQSYSGNTIYF

V: TRBV6-1
size: -
J: TRBJ2-1
D: -
DNA: TGTACCAGCAGTGAAGGGCGGAATGAGCAGTTATTC
CDR3: CTSSEGRNEQLF

V: TRBV19
size: -
J: TRBJ2-1
D: -
DNA: TGTGCCAGTAATACCACAGGGAGCGCGTTGTACAATGAACAGTTCTTC
CDR3: CASNTTGSALYNEQFF

V: TRBV6-6
size: -
J: TRBJ2-5
D: -
DNA: TGTGCCAGCGATTACTTGGGAGGAGGACAAGAGACCCAGTACTTC
CDR3: CASDYLGGGQETQYF

V: TRBV11-3
size: -
J: TRBJ2-1
D: -
DNA: TGTCCCAGTAGTTTAGGCGTCTCGAACAATGTGCAGTTCTTC
CDR3: CPSSLGVSNNVQFF

V: TRBV12-3/TRBV12-4
size: -
J: TRBJ1-2
D: -
DNA: TGTGCCAGCAGTTTATCAGGAGCTGGCTATATCTTC
CDR3: CASSLSGAGYIF

V: TRBV11-1
size: -
J: TRBJ2-3
D: -
DNA: TGTGTCAGCGGCAATTGTGGGGAGGATGATACGCAGTATTTT
CDR3: CVSGNCGEDDTQYF

V: TRBV4-2
size: -
J: TRBJ2-6
D: -
DNA: TGTGCCAGCAGCCAAGAAGAAAGTTCTGGGGCCAACGTCCTGACTTTC
CDR3: CASSQEESSGANVLTF

V: TRBV13
size: -
J: TRBJ2-2
D: TRBD2
DNA: TGTCCCAGCAGCTTATGTGGGACTAGCGGGTCGAACACCGGGGAGCTGTTTTTT
CDR3: CPSSLCGTSGSNTGELFF

V: TRBV29-1
size: -
J: TRBJ1-5
D: -
DNA: TGCAGCGCCGCGGACGGCGATCAGTTCCAGCATTTT
CDR3: CSAADGDQFQHF

V: TRBV11-2
size: -
J: TRBJ2-6
D: -
DNA: TGTGCTACCCAGCGACAGCGCTCTGGGGCCAACGTCCTGACTTTC
CDR3: CATQRQRSGANVLTF

V: TRBV5-4
size: -
J: TRBJ2-7
D: -
DNA: TGTGCCAGCAGCTCAATGGTCTTCCCCTACGAGCAGTACTTC
CDR3: CASSSMVFPYEQYF